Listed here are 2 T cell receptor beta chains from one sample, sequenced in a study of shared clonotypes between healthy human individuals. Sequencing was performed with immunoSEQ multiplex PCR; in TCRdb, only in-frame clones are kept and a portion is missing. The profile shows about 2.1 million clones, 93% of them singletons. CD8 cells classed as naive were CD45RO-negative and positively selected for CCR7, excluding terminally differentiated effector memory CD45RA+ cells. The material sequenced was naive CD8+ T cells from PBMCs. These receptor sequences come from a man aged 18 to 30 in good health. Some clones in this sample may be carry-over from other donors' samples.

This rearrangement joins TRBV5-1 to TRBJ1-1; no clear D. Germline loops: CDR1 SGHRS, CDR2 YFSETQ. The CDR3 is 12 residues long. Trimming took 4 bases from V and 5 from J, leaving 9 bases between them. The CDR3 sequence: CASSIGPTEAFF. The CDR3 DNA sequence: TGCGCCAGCAGCATCGGACCGACTGAAGCTTTCTTT.

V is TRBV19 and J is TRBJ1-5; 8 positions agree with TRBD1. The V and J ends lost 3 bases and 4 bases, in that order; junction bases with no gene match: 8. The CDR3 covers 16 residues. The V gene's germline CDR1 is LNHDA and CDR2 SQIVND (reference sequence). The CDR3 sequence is CASSISPTGVNQPQHF. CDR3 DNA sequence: TGTGCCAGTAGTATCTCCCCGACAGGGGTTAATCAGCCCCAGCATTTT. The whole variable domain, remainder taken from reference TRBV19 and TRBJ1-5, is DGGITQSPKYLFRKEGQNVTLSCEQNLNHDAMYWYRQDPGQGLRLIYYSQIVNDFQKGDIAEGYSVSREKKESFPLTVTSAQKNPTAFYLCASSISPTGVNQPQHFGDGTRLSIL.